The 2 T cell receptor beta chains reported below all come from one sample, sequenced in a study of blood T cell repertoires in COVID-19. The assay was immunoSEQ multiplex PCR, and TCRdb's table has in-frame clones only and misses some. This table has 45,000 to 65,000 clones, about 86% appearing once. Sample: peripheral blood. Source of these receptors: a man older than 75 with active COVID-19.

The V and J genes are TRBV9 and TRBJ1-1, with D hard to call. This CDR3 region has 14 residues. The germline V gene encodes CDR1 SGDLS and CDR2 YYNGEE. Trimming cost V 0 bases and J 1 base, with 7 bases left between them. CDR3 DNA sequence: TGTGCCAGCAGCGTAGGAACGGGGAACACTGAAGCTTTCTTT. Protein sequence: CASSVGTGNTEAFF. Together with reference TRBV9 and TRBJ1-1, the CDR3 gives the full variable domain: DSGVTQTPKHLITATGQRVTLRCSPRSGDLSVYWYQQSLDQGLQFLIQYYNGEERAKGNILERFSAQQFPDLHSELNLSSLELGDSALYFCASSVGTGNTEAFFGQGTRLTVV.

The CDR3 DNA follows: TGTGCCAGCAGACAGGACACCGGGGAGCTGTTTTTT. Its translation is CASRQDTGELFF. V usage is TRBV2 and J usage is TRBJ2-2; tentative D call: TRBD1 (5 bases). The length of the CDR3 is 12 residues. Germline CDR1 is SNHLY and CDR2 is FYNNEI. V was cut by 6 bases and J by 3 bases, with 5 bases left in between.